This T cell receptor beta chain was captured by sequencing in a study of identical twins. Study results and limitations: In drawing conclusions, the study used cross-sectional statistical analysis and did not follow the same donors. Alpha sequences out of frame and shared by twins had excess low generation probability. Models underestimated how often monozygotic twins shared out-of-frame TCR alpha. Insertions ran lower in abundant cord blood beta clonotypes, though not in memory repertoires.

TCRdb ran MiXCR on the 5' RACE reads and lists one entry per CDR3 protein. The table includes 1,800,000 or so distinct CDR3 sequences, under 35% detected once. As to this clonotype: Its target is unknown. The junction and the germline gene differ at one end; a read error may be behind it.

CDR3 size: 13 residues. Germline-derived CDR1 and CDR2 are SGHRS and YFSETQ. The gene calls are TRBV5-1 and TRBJ1-5; no definite D call. Input material: cord blood. This receptor was obtained from a newborn girl in good health. The CDR3 region is CAGSLGSNQPQHF. CDR3 nucleotides: TGCGCCGGCAGCTTGGGCAGCAATCAGCCCCAGCATTTT.